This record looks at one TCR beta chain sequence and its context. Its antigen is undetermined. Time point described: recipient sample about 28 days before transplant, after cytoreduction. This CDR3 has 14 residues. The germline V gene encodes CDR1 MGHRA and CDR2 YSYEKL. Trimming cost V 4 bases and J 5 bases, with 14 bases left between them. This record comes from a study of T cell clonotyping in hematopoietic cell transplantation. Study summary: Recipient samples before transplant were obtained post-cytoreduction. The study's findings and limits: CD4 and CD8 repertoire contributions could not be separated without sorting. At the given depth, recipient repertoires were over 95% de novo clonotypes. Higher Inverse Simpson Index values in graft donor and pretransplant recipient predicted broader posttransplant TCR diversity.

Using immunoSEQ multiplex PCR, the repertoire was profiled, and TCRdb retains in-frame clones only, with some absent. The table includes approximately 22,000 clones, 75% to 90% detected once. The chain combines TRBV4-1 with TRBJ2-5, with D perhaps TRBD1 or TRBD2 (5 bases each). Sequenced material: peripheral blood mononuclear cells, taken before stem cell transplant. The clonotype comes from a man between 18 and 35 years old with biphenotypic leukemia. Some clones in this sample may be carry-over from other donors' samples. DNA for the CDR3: TGCGCCAGCAGCCCCAAGGGACCTGGGGAGACCCAGTACTTC. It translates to CASSPKGPGETQYF.